The clone carrying this TCR beta chain came up many times. Its antigen is still unknown. Trimming took 6 bases from V and 1 from J, leaving 15 bases between them. Germline CDR1 is MNHNS and CDR2 is SASEGT. The CDR3 extends over 15 amino acids. These data come from a study of T cells in Graves' hyperthyroidism and ophthalmopathy. Study results and caveats: The blood repertoire included most of the expanded thyroid clonotypes above 0.001.

The TCR beta CDR3 regions underwent amplification using RNA transcripts as the source. TCR CDR3 regions were first amplified by RT-PCR with HTBI primers. TCRdb ran MiXCR on the multiplex PCR reads and lists one entry per CDR3 protein. The top ten hold about 26% of the sample, which has 470,000 or so distinct CDR3 sequences, 20% seen once. It was considered stable Graves' hyperthyroidism when ophthalmopathy did not progress within 18 months. These patients, aged 18 to 65, had recently diagnosed hyperthyroidism lasting under 2 months. The receptor comes from a man aged 18 to 29 with Graves' hyperthyroidism. The specimen was blood. The chain joins TRBV6-1 to TRBJ2-5; D is uncertain. The CDR3 DNA reads as TGTGCCAGCAGCCCGCTGGTCAGCTCCCAAGAGACCCAGTACTTC. This codes for CASSPLVSSQETQYF.